These 4 T cell receptor beta chains came from one sample sequenced in a study of neurological immune-mediated disorders. In TCRdb, the 5' RACE reads were re-called with MiXCR into one record per CDR3 protein. This sample has around 50,000 distinct CDR3 sequences; 16% occur once, and the top ten carry approximately 4%. The sample comprised PBMCs. The receptor set was obtained from a man aged 60-69 years in good health.

The chain combines TRBV18 with TRBJ1-2; tentatively, D is TRBD1 (5 bases). Trimming left V 6 bases short and J 3 bases short, with 11 bases between. The CDR3 covers 13 residues. CDR1 and CDR2 from the germline V gene are KGHSH and LQKENI. CDR3 protein: CASSRQGDYGYTF. The CDR3, as DNA: TGTGCCAGCTCGCGACAAGGGGACTATGGCTACACCTTC. Combining the CDR3 with reference TRBV18 and TRBJ1-2 gives the whole variable domain NAGVMQNPRHLVRRRGQEARLRCSPMKGHSHVYWYRQLPEEGLKFMVYLQKENIIDESGMPKERFSAEFPKEGPSILRIQQVVRGDSAAYFCASSRQGDYGYTFGSGTRLTVV.

This clonotype has at least ten counts. This chain joins TRBV20-1 and TRBJ1-1; no reliable D call. V lost 3 bases and J 0 bases, leaving 11 bases between the germline ends. Germline-derived CDR1 and CDR2 are DFQATT and SNEGSKA (reference sequence). CDR3 size: 14 residues. CDR3 sequence reads: CSASPHAMNTEAFF. CDR3 nucleotide sequence: TGCAGTGCTAGTCCGCACGCCATGAACACTGAAGCTTTCTTT.

This clonotype was found many times. In DNA form, the CDR3 reads TGCGCCAGCAGCTCCTCCCCCCGGAGGGATACGCAGTATTTT. Translated, it gives CASSSSPRRDTQYF. The chain recombines TRBV5-1 with TRBJ2-3, with D tentatively TRBD2 (5 bases). The CDR3 spans 14 residues. Looked up from germline, CDR1 is SGHRS and CDR2 is YFSETQ. V was trimmed by 3 bases and J by 6 bases, leaving 14 bases between them.

This clonotype was recorded at least ten times. The chain joins TRBV20-1 to TRBJ2-1, with unresolved D. Germline-derived CDR1 and CDR2 are DFQATT and SNEGSKA (reference sequence). With 1 base removed from V and 9 bases from J, the gap between germline ends came to 7 bases. The CDR3 sequence is 11 residues long. The CDR3, as DNA: TGCAGTGCTAGAGCTTCGAGTGAGCAGTTCTTC. It yields the protein CSARASSEQFF.